This T cell receptor (beta chain) was identified in a study of T cell repertoires in cytomegalovirus infection. A single record per CDR3 protein comes from TCRdb applying MiXCR to the reads. The sample has about 130,000 distinct CDR3 sequences, 8% to 9% seen once; the top ten hold around 9.1%. CDR3 length: 16 residues. Germline values: CDR1 SGHAT, CDR2 FQDESV (reference sequence). V dropped 5 bases and J dropped 4; count of bases not matched to a gene: 13. Sequenced material: PBMCs. The rearrangement joins TRBV11-1 to TRBJ2-7, with TRBD1 matching over 8 bases. The TCR was taken from a human donor in good health (CMV status not recorded). Some clones in this sample may be carry-over from other donors' samples. CDR3 DNA: TGTGCCAGCAGCCCGAAAGGGGACAGGTCGCGGTACGAGCAGTACTTC. Its protein product is CASSPKGDRSRYEQYF.